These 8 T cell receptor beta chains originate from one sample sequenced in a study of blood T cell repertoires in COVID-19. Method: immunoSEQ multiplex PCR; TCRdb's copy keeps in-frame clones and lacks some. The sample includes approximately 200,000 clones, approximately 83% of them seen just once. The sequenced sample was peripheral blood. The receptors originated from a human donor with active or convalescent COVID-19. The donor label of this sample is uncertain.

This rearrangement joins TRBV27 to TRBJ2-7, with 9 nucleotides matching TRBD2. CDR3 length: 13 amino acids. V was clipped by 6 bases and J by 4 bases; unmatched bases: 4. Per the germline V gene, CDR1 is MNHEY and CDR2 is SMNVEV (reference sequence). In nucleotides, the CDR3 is TGTGCCAGCAGACGTAGCGGGAGTTACGAGCAGTACTTC. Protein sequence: CASRRSGSYEQYF.

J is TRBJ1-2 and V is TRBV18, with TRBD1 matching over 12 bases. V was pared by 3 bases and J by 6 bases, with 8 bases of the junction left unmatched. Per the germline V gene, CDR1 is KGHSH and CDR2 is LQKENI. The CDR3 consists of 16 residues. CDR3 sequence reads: CASSPWDRGQNDGYTF. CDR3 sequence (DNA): TGTGCCAGCTCACCGTGGGACAGGGGGCAGAATGATGGCTACACCTTC.

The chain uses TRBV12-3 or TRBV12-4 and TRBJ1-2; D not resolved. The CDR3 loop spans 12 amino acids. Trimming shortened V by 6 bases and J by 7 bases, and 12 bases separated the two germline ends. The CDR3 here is CASRGGSGGYTF. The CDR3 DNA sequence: TGTGCCAGCAGGGGTGGGTCGGGTGGCTACACCTTC.

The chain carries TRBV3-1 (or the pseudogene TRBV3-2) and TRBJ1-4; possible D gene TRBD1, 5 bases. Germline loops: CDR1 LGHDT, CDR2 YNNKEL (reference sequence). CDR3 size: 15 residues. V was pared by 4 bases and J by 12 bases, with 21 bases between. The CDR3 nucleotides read TGTGCCAGCAGCCGGCTGGGGCGTGGACGTCGGGAACTGTTTTTT. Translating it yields CASSRLGRGRRELFF.

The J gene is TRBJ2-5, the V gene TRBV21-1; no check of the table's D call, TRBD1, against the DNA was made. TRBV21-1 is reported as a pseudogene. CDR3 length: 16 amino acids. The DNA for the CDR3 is TGTGCCAGCAGCACAATCTTACAGGACCGCATGGAGACCCAGTACTTC. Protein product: CASSTILQDRMETQYF.

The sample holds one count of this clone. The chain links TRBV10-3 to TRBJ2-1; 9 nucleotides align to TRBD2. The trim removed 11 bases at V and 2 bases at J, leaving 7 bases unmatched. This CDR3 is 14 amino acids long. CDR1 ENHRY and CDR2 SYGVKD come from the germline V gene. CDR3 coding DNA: TGTGCCGAGACCCAGCGGGAGGCCTACAATGAGCAGTTCTTC. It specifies CAETQREAYNEQFF.

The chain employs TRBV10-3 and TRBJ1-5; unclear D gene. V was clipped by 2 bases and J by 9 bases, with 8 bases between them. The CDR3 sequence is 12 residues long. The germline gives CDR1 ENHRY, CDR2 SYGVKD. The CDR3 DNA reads TGTGCCATCAGTGAGCCTAGTAGGCCCCAGCATTTT. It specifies CAISEPSRPQHF.

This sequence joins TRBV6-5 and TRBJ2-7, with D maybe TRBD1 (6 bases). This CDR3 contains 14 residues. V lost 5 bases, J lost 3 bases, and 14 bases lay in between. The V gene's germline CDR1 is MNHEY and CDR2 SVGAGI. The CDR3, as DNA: TGTGCCAGCAGTACCGCAGGGGCGGACTACGAGCAGTACTTC. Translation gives CASSTAGADYEQYF.